Listed below are T cell receptor beta chains from one sample, sequenced in a study of T cells in Graves' hyperthyroidism and ophthalmopathy. One entry per CDR3 protein results from TCRdb running MiXCR on the multiplex PCR reads. Of around 600,000 distinct CDR3 sequences in the sample, nearly 45% were seen once. Material: peripheral blood or thyroid tissue (not recorded which). The receptors were sampled from an adult man with Graves' disease, either hyperthyroidism or ophthalmopathy (not recorded which). CDR3s include the opening cysteine and the closing phenylalanine or tryptophan. D genes are given only for firm matches. Expanded clones get a size class; other rows say once, few or many, or leave the size out.

length | J | V | D | size | CDR3 | DNA
16 | TRBJ2-2 | TRBV5-1 | TRBD2 | . | CASSLDPSGSTGELFF | TGCGCCAGCAGCTTAGATCCTAGCGGGAGCACCGGGGAGCTGTTTTTT
15 | TRBJ2-2 | TRBV10-3 | TRBD2 | . | CAISPSGGATGELFF | TGTGCCATCAGTCCTAGCGGGGGGGCCACCGGGGAGCTGTTTTTT
14 | TRBJ1-2 | TRBV5-1 | . | . | CASSLRGRSDGYTF | TGCGCCAGCAGCTTGAGAGGGAGATCGGATGGCTACACCTTC
17 | TRBJ2-5 | TRBV12-3/TRBV12-4 | . | few | CASSLSIDSRTAETQYF | TGTGCCAGCAGTTTATCGATCGACAGCCGGACGGCAGAGACCCAGTACTTC
14 | TRBJ2-6 | TRBV20-1 | TRBD2 | . | CSASGGTGANVLTF | TGCAGTGCTAGCGGGGGGACTGGGGCCAACGTCCTGACTTTC
13 | TRBJ1-1 | TRBV6-5 | . | . | CASMRREDTEAFF | TGTGCCAGCATGCGGCGGGAAGACACTGAAGCTTTCTTT
13 | TRBJ1-1 | TRBV29-1 | TRBD1 | . | CSVVGQANTEAFF | TGCAGCGTTGTTGGACAGGCTAACACTGAAGCTTTCTTT
13 | TRBJ2-7 | TRBV29-1 | TRBD2 | many | CSVQRAGVYEQYF | TGCAGCGTTCAACGAGCGGGAGTGTACGAGCAGTACTTC
12 | TRBJ1-5 | TRBV20-1 | . | once | CSGGTGLQPQHF | TGCAGTGGCGGAACAGGGCTCCAGCCCCAGCATTTT
15 | TRBJ2-7 | TRBV7-3 | . | few | CASSLSGTPGYEQYF | TGTGCCAGCAGCTTGTCCGGGACTCCCGGCTACGAGCAGTACTTC
15 | TRBJ2-7 | TRBV7-3 | . | . | CASSLPDRPPYEQYF | TGTGCCAGCAGCTTGCCGGACAGACCTCCCTACGAGCAGTACTTC
16 | TRBJ2-7 | TRBV14 | TRBD2 | . | CASSPYLAGGSYEQYF | TGTGCCAGCAGCCCCTATCTAGCGGGAGGCTCCTACGAGCAGTACTTC
17 | TRBJ1-2 | TRBV20-1 | . | . | CSARDRLGRLANYGYTF | TGCAGTGCTAGAGATCGTCTGGGCAGGCTAGCTAACTATGGCTACACCTTC
16 | TRBJ1-4 | TRBV7-2 | . | . | CASSLNRAGTNEKLFF | TGTGCCAGCAGCTTAAATAGGGCAGGGACTAATGAAAAACTGTTTTTT
14 | TRBJ1-1 | TRBV7-9 | TRBD1 | . | CASSATGGETEAFF | TGTGCCAGCAGCGCAACAGGGGGAGAGACTGAAGCTTTCTTT
14 | TRBJ2-5 | TRBV7-2 | . | many | CASSLPGTLQTQYF | TGTGCCAGCAGCTTACCGGGGACGTTACAGACCCAGTACTTC
17 | TRBJ1-1 | TRBV12-3/TRBV12-4 | TRBD1 | few | CASTDVAWDRVSPEAFF | TGTGCCAGCACCGATGTTGCCTGGGACAGGGTGTCCCCTGAAGCTTTCTTT
14 | TRBJ1-5 | TRBV6-1 | . | few | CASSPRQEGQPQHF | TGTGCCAGCAGTCCCAGACAGGAGGGTCAGCCCCAGCATTTT
17 | TRBJ2-5 | TRBV25-1 | TRBD2 | . | CASSEYPTSGSWETQYF | TGTGCCAGCAGTGAATACCCGACTAGCGGGAGCTGGGAGACCCAGTACTTC
14 | TRBJ1-1 | TRBV7-9 | . | few | CASSLVGTDTEAFF | TGTGCCAGCAGCTTAGTAGGTACCGACACTGAAGCTTTCTTT
14 | TRBJ1-1 | TRBV7-9 | . | . | CASSFSLLGTEAFF | TGTGCCAGCAGTTTCTCCCTGCTGGGCACTGAAGCTTTCTTT
13 | TRBJ2-7 | TRBV20-1 | TRBD2 | . | CSAPSGGQTGQYF | TGCAGTGCTCCCTCGGGGGGGCAGACCGGGCAGTACTTC
13 | TRBJ1-3 | TRBV10-3 | . | . | CAIGVGRGNTIYF | TGTGCCATCGGTGTGGGCAGGGGTAACACCATATATTTT
15 | TRBJ1-1 | TRBV6-5 | . | . | CASRISGTLNTEAFF | TGTGCCAGCAGAATTTCCGGGACACTGAACACTGAAGCTTTCTTT
13 | TRBJ2-5 | TRBV20-1 | . | many | CSARRWAGETQYF | TGCAGTGCTAGAAGGTGGGCCGGGGAGACCCAGTACTTC
13 | TRBJ1-3 | TRBV20-1 | . | . | CSIRGGRGNTIYF | TGCAGTATTAGAGGTGGACGTGGAAACACCATATATTTT
15 | TRBJ2-7 | TRBV12-3/TRBV12-4 | TRBD1 | . | CASSPGAGGSYEQYF | TGTGCCAGCAGCCCCGGGGCAGGGGGCTCCTACGAGCAGTACTTC
14 | TRBJ1-1 | TRBV2 | TRBD1 | . | CASGLTGGVTEAFF | TGTGCCAGCGGACTGACAGGGGGGGTTACTGAAGCTTTCTTT
15 | TRBJ1-6 | TRBV5-1 | TRBD1 | many | CASSLSGTGRSPLHF | TGCGCCAGCAGCTTGTCCGGGACAGGGCGTTCACCCCTCCACTTT
13 | TRBJ1-4 | TRBV29-1 | TRBD1 | few | CSVIQGSREKLFF | TGCAGCGTTATACAGGGGAGTAGGGAAAAACTGTTTTTT
15 | TRBJ1-2 | TRBV29-1 | . | many | CSVPKAGARVYGYTF | TGCAGCGTCCCTAAGGCGGGGGCTAGGGTCTATGGCTACACCTTC
15 | TRBJ2-7 | TRBV7-8 | . | few | CASSSRRYSTYEQYF | TGTGCCAGCAGCTCCAGGCGCTACAGTACCTACGAGCAGTACTTC
17 | TRBJ1-3 | TRBV14 | . | . | CASSQPGRASSGNTIYF | TGTGCCAGCAGCCAGCCGGGGAGGGCAAGCTCTGGAAACACCATATATTTT
17 | TRBJ1-1 | TRBV25-1 | . | . | CASSLEWGTERNTEAFF | TGTGCCAGCAGCTTAGAATGGGGAACAGAGAGGAACACTGAAGCTTTCTTT
15 | TRBJ2-5 | TRBV10-1 | TRBD2 | . | CASSYSVVAGGAQYF | TGTGCCAGCAGTTACTCGGTGGTAGCGGGAGGTGCCCAGTACTTC
11 | TRBJ2-7 | TRBV29-1 | TRBD1 | many | CSVPDRDEQYF | TGCAGCGTTCCGGACAGGGACGAGCAGTACTTC
13 | TRBJ1-5 | TRBV2 | . | . | CASRRTPNQPQHF | TGTGCCAGCAGAAGGACTCCCAATCAGCCCCAGCATTTT
13 | TRBJ1-5 | TRBV2 | . | many | CASKQASNQPQHF | TGTGCCAGCAAACAGGCTAGCAATCAGCCCCAGCATTTT
16 | TRBJ2-6 | TRBV4-1 | . | once | CASSQVMSSGANVLTF | TGCGCCAGCAGCCAAGTAATGAGCTCTGGGGCCAACGTCCTGACTTTC
15 | TRBJ2-5 | TRBV29-1 | . | many | CSALGRQASYGTQYF | TGCAGCGCCTTGGGTAGACAGGCGAGTTATGGGACCCAGTACTTC
16 | TRBJ1-6 | TRBV25-1 | . | many | CASSETLTGDNSPLHF | TGTGCCAGCAGTGAAACTTTGACAGGAGATAATTCACCCCTCCACTTT